These T cell receptor beta chains were read from a single sample in a study of blood T cell repertoires in COVID-19. Assay: immunoSEQ multiplex PCR; the TCRdb copy retains only in-frame clones and omits some. The repertoire consists of fewer than 200,000 clones, with approximately 80% occurring once and the leading ten covering approximately 12%. Input material: PBMCs or T cells enriched from blood (not recorded which). These receptors all come from a man aged 45-65 years who had recovered from COVID-19. CDR3s include the opening cysteine and the closing phenylalanine or tryptophan.

>TRBV7-8|TRBJ1-5|15
CASSPTSTGHQPQHF
>TRBV3-1/TRBV3-2|TRBJ1-6|15
CASSQLQGVGSPLHF
>TRBV7-9|TRBJ2-7|16
CASSKGLAGSTYEQYF
>TRBV21-1|TRBJ2-1|13
CASSQWLGDEQFF
>TRBV6-2/TRBV6-3|TRBJ2-3|18
CASSTPPDSGISTDTQYF
>TRBV5-1|TRBJ1-1|14
CASSLGFGATEAFF
>TRBV7-9|TRBJ1-3|16
CASSRLSPSSGNTIYF
>TRBV5-1|TRBJ2-7|14
CASSLSGTEYEQYF
>TRBV10-3|TRBJ1-1|15
CAITREGGGNTEAFF
>TRBV30|TRBJ1-2|14
CAWSVWGLSAGYTF
>TRBV9|TRBJ2-7|14
CASSPKLYSYEQYF
>TRBV29-1|TRBJ1-2|12
CSVGGGLYGYTF
>TRBV7-2|TRBJ1-1|15
CASSLNPLLNTEAFF
>TRBV4-2|TRBJ1-5|15
CASSQDLYSNQPQHF
>TRBV7-9|TRBJ1-4|13
CASSSDLYEKLFF
>TRBV6-5|TRBJ1-5|14
CASRVMTEGGAQHF
>TRBV4-1|TRBJ2-3|15
CASMRTTSNTDTQYF
>TRBV11-1|TRBJ2-1|11
CASSPLNEQFF
>TRBV11-1|TRBJ2-5|16
CASSRRRSRQQETQYF
>TRBV6-5|TRBJ1-3|15
CASSPTRSSGNTIYF
>TRBV9|TRBJ2-1|17
CASGKRLAGGLYNEQFF
>TRBV5-5|TRBJ2-3|13
CASSLFRTDTQYF
>TRBV12-3/TRBV12-4|TRBJ1-1|12
CASSSSGTEAFF
>TRBV6-4|TRBJ2-6|14
CASSERSGANVLTF
>TRBV9|TRBJ2-3|15
CASSPGLAGGDTQYF
>TRBV6-5|TRBJ2-1|15
CASSTGWLGGNEQFF
>TRBV10-3|TRBJ1-2|14
CATKGQGAGDGYTF
>TRBV6-4|TRBJ2-7|11
CRPGVPYEQYF
>TRBV3-1/TRBV3-2|TRBJ2-7|17
CASSHRGLAGDAYEQYF
>TRBV6-1|TRBJ1-3|15
CASSESGISGNTIYF
>TRBV29-1|TRBJ1-2|13
CSVGAGPNYGYTF
>TRBV7-9|TRBJ2-2|15
CASSPALANTGELFF
>TRBV7-2|TRBJ2-4|15
CASSSPREAKNIQYF
>TRBV2|TRBJ2-5|18
CASRDSGGLTSLQETQYF
>TRBV7-8|TRBJ2-5|16
CASRILSPRDTETQYF
>TRBV4-1|TRBJ1-3|12
CASGHSGNTIYF
>TRBV19|TRBJ2-3|15
CASGVLLGPTDTQYF
>TRBV9|TRBJ2-3|14
CASSASGGLNTQYF
>TRBV9|TRBJ2-7|18
CASSPRGGLAGPLDEQYF
>TRBV5-1|TRBJ2-6|18
CASSLGETGPSGANVLTF
>TRBV5-1|TRBJ1-1|13
CASSAAGGTEAFF
>TRBV7-9|TRBJ2-7|12
CASSFADDEQYF
>TRBV7-8|TRBJ2-3|12
CASSPVPDTQYF
>TRBV13|TRBJ1-6|16
CASRRDEGERGAPLHF
>TRBV9|TRBJ1-6|12
CASSVENSPLHF
>TRBV18|TRBJ2-6|14
CASSPLSGANVLTF
>TRBV5-5|TRBJ1-2|13
CASSRDSSYGYTF
>TRBV7-3|TRBJ2-2|15
CASSPNGLAGGELFF